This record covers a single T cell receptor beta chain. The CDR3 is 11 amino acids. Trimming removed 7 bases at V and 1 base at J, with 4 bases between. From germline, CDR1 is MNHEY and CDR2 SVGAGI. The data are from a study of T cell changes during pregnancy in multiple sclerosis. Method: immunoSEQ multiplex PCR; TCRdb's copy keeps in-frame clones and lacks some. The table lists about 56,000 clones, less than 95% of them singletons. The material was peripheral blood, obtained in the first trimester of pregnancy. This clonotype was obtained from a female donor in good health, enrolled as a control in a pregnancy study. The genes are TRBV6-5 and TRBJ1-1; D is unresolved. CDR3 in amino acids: CASTRNTEAFF. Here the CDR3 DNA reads TGTGCCAGCACCAGGAACACTGAAGCTTTCTTT.